This entry describes one T cell receptor (beta chain). This sample was taken from a study of blood T cell repertoires in COVID-19. Study information: PBMCs, B-cell-depleted T cells, or T cells were the source of the cDNA or gDNA that made up the material.

In the study's own analysis: Estimation of nucleated cell counts was performed using reference gene primer amplification. The table came from immunoSEQ multiplex PCR; TCRdb's copy has only in-frame clones and leaves some out. Clone size and V and J calls were adopted from that table, with D and trimming inferred from the DNA. The sample contains approximately 50,000 clones, 65% to 80% of which appear only once. The CDR3 runs 14 residues. In germline, CDR1 is SGHTA, CDR2 FQGNSA. With 5 bases removed from V and 7 bases from J, the gap between germline ends came to 18 bases. The V call is TRBV7-2, the J call TRBJ2-7, with D tentatively TRBD1 (6 bases). Sequenced input: peripheral blood. The receptor's source is a man aged 70 or older with acute or convalescent COVID-19. The CDR3 reads CASSQVWGPSEQYF. In nucleotides, the CDR3 is TGTGCCAGCAGCCAGGTCTGGGGGCCTAGTGAGCAGTACTTC. The whole variable domain, filled in from reference TRBV7-2 and TRBJ2-7, reads GAGVSQSPSNKVTEKGKDVELRCDPISGHTALYWYRQSLGQGLEFLIYFQGNSAPDKSGLPSDRFSAERTGGSVSTLTIQRTQQEDSAVYLCASSQVWGPSEQYFGPGTRLTVT.